This T cell receptor (beta chain) was retrieved from a study of post-analysis software for immune sequencing data. Study-level results: Higher frequency in patients than in controls was seen for about five TRBV segments, with TRBV5-6, TRBV5-1 and TRBV20-1 among them. A significant reduction in normalized Chao1 diversity was observed in multiple sclerosis patients versus controls.

V dropped 4 bases and J dropped 2 bases, with 7 bases sitting between them. CDR3 size: 12 residues. The germline V gene encodes CDR1 SQVTM and CDR2 ANQGSEA. In the case of this clonotype: Its antigen is as yet unknown.

TCR beta cDNA libraries included unique molecular identifiers. One entry per CDR3 protein results from TCRdb running MiXCR on the PCR reads. The sample yields hundreds of thousands of distinct CDR3 sequences, over 45% seen once. This sequence originates from a girl aged 2 to 9 with multiple sclerosis. Sequenced: blood. The V gene is TRBV29-1, the J gene TRBJ2-3, with D unclear. The CDR3 nucleotides are TGCAGCGTTGCGGCTCTCACAGATACGCAGTATTTT. It codes for CSVAALTDTQYF.